A selection of T cell receptor beta chains follows, all from one sample in a study of T-cell memory formation after mild COVID-19. TCRdb analysed the 5' RACE reads with MiXCR anew, one entry per CDR3 protein. The table shows nearly 350,000 distinct CDR3 sequences, with 13% occurring only once. Input material: PBMCs or a T cell subset sorted from them (not recorded which). The receptors were gathered from a man aged 18 to 29 who had mild COVID-19 (a few samples of this study predate the infection). Cell type and time point are not known. The CDR3 runs from the conserved cysteine through the conserved F or W. The order of the fields is CDR3 length, clone size, J gene, V gene, D gene, CDR3 protein, CDR3 DNA. The D gene is left open where the match is weak. Size is stated for part of the rows, as once, few or many counts, or as a class when the clone is expanded.

CDR3 length: 16; clone size: few; J gene: TRBJ2-3; V gene: TRBV7-9; D gene: TRBD2; CDR3 protein: CASSSPEERGAWTQYF; CDR3 DNA: TGTGCCAGCAGCTCCCCCGAGGAGCGGGGGGCGTGGACGCAGTATTTT
CDR3 length: 15; clone size: .; J gene: TRBJ2-3; V gene: TRBV11-2; D gene: .; CDR3 protein: CASSPGPLPTDTQYF; CDR3 DNA: TGTGCCAGCAGCCCGGGACCCTTACCCACAGATACGCAGTATTTT
CDR3 length: 13; clone size: many; J gene: TRBJ2-1; V gene: TRBV7-7; D gene: .; CDR3 protein: CASSLGDPNEQFF; CDR3 DNA: TGTGCCAGCAGCTTAGGCGATCCGAATGAGCAGTTCTTC
CDR3 length: 15; clone size: .; J gene: TRBJ2-5; V gene: TRBV5-4; D gene: .; CDR3 protein: CASSSAIDSQETQYF; CDR3 DNA: TGTGCCAGCAGCTCAGCGATCGACAGCCAAGAGACCCAGTACTTC
CDR3 length: 11; clone size: many; J gene: TRBJ2-2; V gene: TRBV4-1; D gene: .; CDR3 protein: CASSQPGELFF; CDR3 DNA: TGCGCCAGCAGCCAACCCGGGGAGCTGTTTTTT
CDR3 length: 13; clone size: many; J gene: TRBJ2-5; V gene: TRBV9; D gene: TRBD2; CDR3 protein: CASSQGLAGGEYF; CDR3 DNA: TGTGCCAGCAGCCAGGGACTAGCGGGGGGAGAATACTTC
CDR3 length: 17; clone size: few; J gene: TRBJ2-3; V gene: TRBV5-6; D gene: .; CDR3 protein: CASSLVGGARWTDTQYF; CDR3 DNA: TGTGCCAGCAGCTTGGTCGGTGGGGCGCGGTGGACAGATACGCAGTATTTT
CDR3 length: 14; clone size: many; J gene: TRBJ2-5; V gene: TRBV19; D gene: TRBD1; CDR3 protein: CASSDPGTEETQYF; CDR3 DNA: TGTGCCAGTAGTGATCCCGGGACAGAAGAGACCCAGTACTTC
CDR3 length: 14; clone size: .; J gene: TRBJ2-1; V gene: TRBV6-5; D gene: .; CDR3 protein: CASRRGLFGNEQFF; CDR3 DNA: TGTGCCAGCAGACGAGGACTCTTCGGGAATGAGCAGTTCTTC
CDR3 length: 15; clone size: few; J gene: TRBJ1-1; V gene: TRBV5-1; D gene: .; CDR3 protein: CASSFRGPGNTEAFF; CDR3 DNA: TGCGCCAGCAGCTTCCGGGGCCCCGGGAACACTGAAGCTTTCTTT
CDR3 length: 12; clone size: many; J gene: TRBJ2-1; V gene: TRBV12-3/TRBV12-4; D gene: .; CDR3 protein: CASSSGRNEQFF; CDR3 DNA: TGTGCCAGCAGCTCAGGGCGCAATGAGCAGTTCTTC
CDR3 length: 15; clone size: few; J gene: TRBJ1-1; V gene: TRBV21-1; D gene: .; CDR3 protein: CASSKGDRGSTEAFF; CDR3 DNA: TGTGCCAGCAGCAAAGGGGACAGGGGGAGCACTGAAGCTTTCTTT
CDR3 length: 13; clone size: .; J gene: TRBJ2-1; V gene: TRBV7-3; D gene: .; CDR3 protein: CASSLMSIGEQFF; CDR3 DNA: TGTGCCAGCAGCTTAATGAGCATTGGTGAGCAGTTCTTC
CDR3 length: 13; clone size: few; J gene: TRBJ2-5; V gene: TRBV25-1; D gene: TRBD2; CDR3 protein: CASGGTSGLTQYF; CDR3 DNA: TGTGCCAGCGGGGGGACTAGCGGATTGACCCAGTACTTC
CDR3 length: 16; clone size: .; J gene: TRBJ2-3; V gene: TRBV13; D gene: TRBD2; CDR3 protein: CASSAAGDLGADTQYF; CDR3 DNA: TGTGCCAGCAGCGCGGCGGGGGACCTGGGCGCAGATACGCAGTATTTT
CDR3 length: 14; clone size: few; J gene: TRBJ2-1; V gene: TRBV20-1; D gene: .; CDR3 protein: CSASQAKAYNEQFF; CDR3 DNA: TGCAGTGCTAGCCAAGCGAAAGCCTACAATGAGCAGTTCTTC
CDR3 length: 14; clone size: .; J gene: TRBJ1-2; V gene: TRBV19; D gene: .; CDR3 protein: CASSALPALGGYTF; CDR3 DNA: TGTGCCAGTAGCGCATTGCCGGCTTTGGGAGGCTACACCTTC
CDR3 length: 15; clone size: few; J gene: TRBJ2-3; V gene: TRBV7-3; D gene: .; CDR3 protein: CASSLTRTSTDTQYF; CDR3 DNA: TGTGCCAGCAGCTTAACTAGGACTAGCACAGATACGCAGTATTTT
CDR3 length: 14; clone size: .; J gene: TRBJ1-1; V gene: TRBV5-1; D gene: .; CDR3 protein: CASSLGGTRAEAFF; CDR3 DNA: TGCGCCAGCAGCTTAGGTGGAACACGCGCTGAAGCTTTCTTT
CDR3 length: 11; clone size: few; J gene: TRBJ2-3; V gene: TRBV5-1; D gene: .; CDR3 protein: CASNPRPTQYF; CDR3 DNA: TGCGCCAGCAATCCTCGGCCTACGCAGTATTTT
CDR3 length: 19; clone size: few; J gene: TRBJ1-3; V gene: TRBV5-5; D gene: TRBD1; CDR3 protein: CASSSTGAITTTSGNTIYF; CDR3 DNA: TGTGCCAGCAGCTCCACAGGGGCGATTACGACTACCTCTGGAAACACCATATATTTT
CDR3 length: 15; clone size: few; J gene: TRBJ2-7; V gene: TRBV6-1; D gene: .; CDR3 protein: CASRPGRSNSYEQYF; CDR3 DNA: TGTGCCAGCAGACCTGGACGGTCCAACTCCTACGAGCAGTACTTC
CDR3 length: 15; clone size: few; J gene: TRBJ2-3; V gene: TRBV20-1; D gene: TRBD1; CDR3 protein: CSARDRGISTDTQYF; CDR3 DNA: TGCAGTGCCAGGGACAGGGGGATTAGCACAGATACGCAGTATTTT
CDR3 length: 16; clone size: .; J gene: TRBJ2-7; V gene: TRBV7-9; D gene: .; CDR3 protein: CASSSGKTGTAYEQYF; CDR3 DNA: TGTGCCAGCAGCTCGGGGAAAACCGGGACTGCATACGAGCAGTACTTC
CDR3 length: 15; clone size: .; J gene: TRBJ1-6; V gene: TRBV5-1; D gene: .; CDR3 protein: CASSPSRSYNSPLHF; CDR3 DNA: TGCGCCAGCAGCCCCAGTCGCTCCTATAATTCACCCCTCCACTTT
CDR3 length: 14; clone size: .; J gene: TRBJ1-1; V gene: TRBV18; D gene: .; CDR3 protein: CASSPANGNTEAFF; CDR3 DNA: TGTGCCAGCTCACCGGCCAACGGGAACACTGAAGCTTTCTTT
CDR3 length: 15; clone size: .; J gene: TRBJ1-5; V gene: TRBV4-3; D gene: .; CDR3 protein: CASSQATGRNQPQHF; CDR3 DNA: TGCGCCAGCAGCCAAGCGACAGGCCGCAATCAGCCCCAGCATTTT
CDR3 length: 16; clone size: .; J gene: TRBJ1-1; V gene: TRBV3-1; D gene: .; CDR3 protein: CASSQDRRQFNTEAFF; CDR3 DNA: TGTGCCAGCAGCCAAGATCGGCGGCAGTTTAACACTGAAGCTTTCTTT
CDR3 length: 14; clone size: .; J gene: TRBJ2-7; V gene: TRBV7-2; D gene: .; CDR3 protein: CASSSVGSSYEQYF; CDR3 DNA: TGTGCCAGCAGCTCAGTGGGCAGCTCCTACGAGCAGTACTTC
CDR3 length: 15; clone size: .; J gene: TRBJ1-5; V gene: TRBV7-9; D gene: .; CDR3 protein: CASSPLGGPLQPQHF; CDR3 DNA: TGTGCCAGCAGCCCCCTGGGAGGGCCCCTACAGCCCCAGCATTTT
CDR3 length: 12; clone size: few; J gene: TRBJ1-1; V gene: TRBV12-5; D gene: .; CDR3 protein: CASGYRNTEAFF; CDR3 DNA: TGTGCTAGTGGATACAGGAACACTGAAGCTTTCTTT
CDR3 length: 15; clone size: .; J gene: TRBJ2-3; V gene: TRBV5-4; D gene: .; CDR3 protein: CASSTGTAPPDTQYF; CDR3 DNA: TGTGCCAGCAGTACAGGGACTGCCCCTCCGGATACGCAGTATTTT
CDR3 length: 15; clone size: .; J gene: TRBJ2-7; V gene: TRBV4-3; D gene: .; CDR3 protein: CASSQENKGIYEQYF; CDR3 DNA: TGCGCCAGCAGCCAAGAGAATAAGGGAATCTACGAGCAGTACTTC
CDR3 length: 15; clone size: many; J gene: TRBJ2-5; V gene: TRBV4-1; D gene: .; CDR3 protein: CASSQGGGREETQYF; CDR3 DNA: TGCGCCAGCAGCCAAGGGGGGGGCCGGGAAGAGACCCAGTACTTC
CDR3 length: 16; clone size: .; J gene: TRBJ2-3; V gene: TRBV4-1; D gene: TRBD2; CDR3 protein: CASSLPLAGEPDTQYF; CDR3 DNA: TGCGCCAGCAGCCTACCTCTAGCGGGGGAACCGGATACGCAGTATTTT
CDR3 length: 14; clone size: .; J gene: TRBJ2-3; V gene: TRBV20-1; D gene: TRBD2; CDR3 protein: CSARKGLADDTQYF; CDR3 DNA: TGCAGTGCTAGAAAGGGACTAGCGGACGATACGCAGTATTTT
CDR3 length: 13; clone size: few; J gene: TRBJ1-1; V gene: TRBV27; D gene: .; CDR3 protein: CASTNTWGTEAFF; CDR3 DNA: TGTGCCAGCACCAATACTTGGGGGACTGAAGCTTTCTTT
CDR3 length: 17; clone size: .; J gene: TRBJ2-3; V gene: TRBV10-3; D gene: .; CDR3 protein: CAISESNSGRIGDTQYF; CDR3 DNA: TGTGCCATCAGTGAGTCGAATTCGGGCAGGATTGGGGATACGCAGTATTTT
CDR3 length: 15; clone size: few; J gene: TRBJ1-6; V gene: TRBV7-2; D gene: .; CDR3 protein: CASSLAGTKDSPLHF; CDR3 DNA: TGTGCCAGCAGCTTAGCGGGTACTAAGGATTCACCCCTCCACTTT
CDR3 length: 15; clone size: .; J gene: TRBJ2-1; V gene: TRBV5-1; D gene: TRBD2; CDR3 protein: CASSLTSGGSNEQFF; CDR3 DNA: TGCGCCAGCAGCTTGACTAGCGGGGGGTCCAATGAGCAGTTCTTC
CDR3 length: 14; clone size: .; J gene: TRBJ2-5; V gene: TRBV30; D gene: TRBD1; CDR3 protein: CASTRTGGFETQYF; CDR3 DNA: TGTGCCTCAACCAGGACAGGGGGCTTTGAGACCCAGTACTTC
CDR3 length: 15; clone size: few; J gene: TRBJ2-1; V gene: TRBV4-3; D gene: TRBD1; CDR3 protein: CASSPGTDIYNEQFF; CDR3 DNA: TGCGCCAGCAGTCCCGGGACAGACATTTACAATGAGCAGTTCTTC
CDR3 length: 17; clone size: .; J gene: TRBJ1-1; V gene: TRBV7-9; D gene: .; CDR3 protein: CASSLEGPSGWNTEAFF; CDR3 DNA: TGTGCCAGCAGCTTAGAGGGCCCCTCGGGGTGGAACACTGAAGCTTTCTTT
CDR3 length: 16; clone size: few; J gene: TRBJ2-1; V gene: TRBV11-2; D gene: .; CDR3 protein: CASSPGAASSYNEQFF; CDR3 DNA: TGTGCCAGCAGCCCCGGGGCTGCTAGCTCCTACAATGAGCAGTTCTTC
CDR3 length: 12; clone size: few; J gene: TRBJ2-5; V gene: TRBV10-1; D gene: .; CDR3 protein: CATGDGIGTQYF; CDR3 DNA: TGCGCCACCGGGGACGGAATAGGGACCCAGTACTTC
CDR3 length: 12; clone size: few; J gene: TRBJ2-1; V gene: TRBV12-3/TRBV12-4; D gene: TRBD1; CDR3 protein: CASSWTGSEQFF; CDR3 DNA: TGTGCCAGCAGCTGGACAGGGTCTGAGCAGTTCTTC